This TCR beta chain was profiled in a study of cytomegalovirus exposure and HLA in healthy donors. Study overall: Drawn from HLA-typed donors, about 82 million unique TCRs were held in an early data release.

Whole-study findings and limits: Rarity characterized most TCR sequences, yet some public TCRs appeared in many donors.

With respect to this clone: The antigen remains undetermined.

The study ran its PCR with 60 Vbeta and 13 Jbeta primers. Produced via immunoSEQ multiplex PCR; TCRdb's table is partial and in-frame only. The sample shows 100,000 to 150,000 clones, roughly four fifths of them seen only once. The sample consisted of PBMCs. The TCR sequence derives from a woman in her forties in good health and CMV-seropositive.

For the CDR3, the DNA is TGTGCCAGCAGCCTCCAGCCAGGGTCCCTCTACGAGCAGTACTTC. As protein: CASSLQPGSLYEQYF. The rearrangement links TRBV6-5 to TRBJ2-7; D is possibly TRBD1 (5 bases). Germline lookup yields CDR1 MNHEY and CDR2 SVGAGI. The germline V and J ends were trimmed by 6 bases and 3 bases, with 18 bases remaining between them. The CDR3 is made up of 15 amino acids.